This entry features one T cell receptor beta chain sequence. The data are from a study of T cell responses to AZD1222 COVID-19 vaccine. CDR1 and CDR2 (germline): SGHTA, FQGNSA. The CDR3 spans 13 residues. Between the trimmed V and J ends, which lost 4 bases and 8 bases, there was a span of 11 bases. Clones were read by immunoSEQ multiplex PCR, and TCRdb kept only the in-frame ones, dropping some. The table has about 150,000 clones, around nine tenths seen once; the top ten hold more than 1.4%. Sequencing was performed on peripheral blood, taken on day 0 of AZD1222 vaccination. This chain links TRBV7-2 with TRBJ2-2; D is perhaps TRBD2 (5 bases). The sequence came from an adult in good health. This chain's CDR3 is CASSSKSGGELFF. The CDR3 DNA reads as TGTGCCAGCAGCTCGAAAAGCGGAGGGGAGCTGTTTTTT.